This TCR beta chain was identified during a study of cytomegalovirus exposure and HLA in healthy donors. Study outcomes and limitations: Cytomegalovirus association was listed for approximately 160 TCR beta chains. TCR beta V segments were, for the most part, productive about 87% or about 30% of the time in an earlier analysis. A later analysis reported that several of the most significant clusters appeared to be linked to common viral pathogens, among them Epstein-Barr virus.

PCR was performed using 60 Vbeta and 13 Jbeta primers. TCRdb's copy holds only in-frame clones and misses some; the assay was immunoSEQ multiplex PCR. The table has 150,000 to 200,000 clones, around four fifths seen once. This clone has only one observation. Its antigen is not identified. With V trimmed by 6 bases and J by 5 bases, 2 bases remained unmatched. The V gene's germline CDR1 is MNHEY and CDR2 SMNVEV (reference sequence). The CDR3 is made up of 12 amino acids. V usage is TRBV27 and J usage is TRBJ2-7, with 9 nucleotides matching TRBD1. Specimen: PBMCs. This sequence originates from a girl between 5 and 17 years old in good health and CMV-seropositive. CDR3 amino acids: CASSRTGDEQYF. In DNA form, the CDR3 reads TGTGCCAGCAGCCGGACAGGGGACGAGCAGTACTTC.